This entry is about one T cell receptor (beta chain). What it binds is not known. The sample carries other DNA sequences with the same CDR3. The sample comes from a study of shared clonotypes between healthy human individuals. CDR3 size: 15 residues. Germline V CDR1 and CDR2: SGDLS, YYNGEE. The ends were cut back, 4 bases at V and 1 base at J, with 15 bases in the middle. As handled by the study authors: ImmunoSEQ only sent back junction sequences with no quality scores, so filtering was done differently. The data were produced by immunoSEQ multiplex PCR, yet TCRdb's version contains in-frame clones alone and is incomplete. The DNA gave D and trimming, while V, J and clone size come from that table. The data show roughly 2 million clones, roughly 94% seen once. Study-wide results and limits: Since donors were few, the genetic and exposure-history diversity represented was limited.

This TCR came from a man between 18 and 35 years old in good health. This chain uses TRBV9 with TRBJ2-7, with D possibly being TRBD2 (6 bases). The specimen was naive CD4+ T cells sorted from blood. Subset specified: CD45RA+ positively selected. CDR3 loop: CASSPRGLASYEQYF. CDR3 DNA sequence: TGTGCCAGCAGCCCACGAGGGCTAGCGTCCTACGAGCAGTACTTC.